This TCR beta chain was found in a study of blood T cell repertoires in COVID-19. Data came from immunoSEQ multiplex PCR; TCRdb stores just in-frame clones and leaves some out. The data hold 200,000 to 300,000 clones, with about 91% observed a single time. V was clipped by 7 bases and J by 14 bases; unmatched bases: 6. The germline gives CDR1 LNHDA, CDR2 SQIVND (reference sequence). The CDR3 loop spans 11 amino acids. Seattle cases were enrolled at active infection and followed longitudinally. This chain links TRBV19 with TRBJ2-3; 10 nucleotides match TRBD2. Sequenced input: peripheral blood. The sequence was collected from a woman in her twenties or thirties with COVID-19, enrolled during active disease. The CDR3 region has the DNA TGTGCCAGTACCCCGGGACTAGCGATGTATTTT. Its protein product is CASTPGLAMYF.